Listed here are 8 T cell receptor beta chains from one sample, sequenced in a study of identifying expanded T cells in peripheral blood. Generated by immunoSEQ multiplex PCR, the TCRdb table keeps only in-frame clones and is missing some. There are over 100,000 clones in the sample; 88% occur only once, and approximately 8% lies in the top ten. Sequenced input: blood. These receptors were obtained from a person between 18 and 69 years old in good health.

This clone was recorded once. The chain uses TRBV28 and TRBJ1-5, with 7 bases that match TRBD1. CDR3 size: 16 residues. V was clipped by 6 bases and J by 1 base; unmatched bases: 9. Germline V gene sequence: CDR1 MDHEN, CDR2 SYDVKM. The DNA for the CDR3 is TGTGCCAGCAGGCACAGGAGGACAGGCAGCAATCAGCCCCAGCATTTT. Translating it yields CASRHRRTGSNQPQHF.

The chain carries TRBV11-3 and TRBJ2-7; D is unresolved. V was cut by 2 bases and J by 3 bases, with 11 bases left in between. Germline CDR1 SGHNT, CDR2 YENEEA. This CDR3 is 14 amino acids long. The CDR3 region has the DNA TGTGCCAGCAGCTTACGAGAAAAAATCTACGAGCAGTACTTC. Its translation is CASSLREKIYEQYF.

A few counts support this clone. The chain joins TRBV19 to TRBJ2-2, with 11 nucleotides matching TRBD2. V shed 2 bases and J 5 bases; nucleotides not matched to a gene: 1. This CDR3 comprises 15 residues. Germline loops: CDR1 LNHDA, CDR2 SQIVND (reference sequence). Here the CDR3 reads CASSILAGGTGELFF. The CDR3 DNA is TGTGCCAGTAGTATACTAGCGGGGGGAACCGGGGAGCTGTTTTTT. The variable domain in full, completed from reference TRBV19 and TRBJ2-2, reads DGGITQSPKYLFRKEGQNVTLSCEQNLNHDAMYWYRQDPGQGLRLIYYSQIVNDFQKGDIAEGYSVSREKKESFPLTVTSAQKNPTAFYLCASSILAGGTGELFFGEGSRLTVL.

This chain connects TRBV7-9 to TRBJ1-1; a possible D gene is TRBD1 (6 bases). Per the germline V gene, CDR1 is SEHNR and CDR2 is FQNEAQ (reference sequence). CDR3 length: 15 amino acids. V was pared by 5 bases and J by 7 bases, with 20 bases between. The CDR3 DNA reads TGTGCCAGCAGCGCAACAGGGCCCCTACAGGGTGAAGCTTTCTTT. This codes for CASSATGPLQGEAFF.

A single count supports this clone. The V call is TRBV11-2, the J call TRBJ2-7, with a weak D call TRBD1 (6 bases). This CDR3 is built from 15 residues. V shed 3 bases and J shed 3 bases, with 15 bases lying between them. In germline, CDR1 is SGHAT, CDR2 FQNNGV. CDR3 in amino acids: CASSFRDTSYYEQYF. Written as DNA, the CDR3 is TGTGCCAGCAGCTTCCGGGACACCTCATACTACGAGCAGTACTTC.

The gene calls are TRBV6-5 and TRBJ1-3; D perhaps matches TRBD1 (6 bases). The germline V gene encodes CDR1 MNHEY and CDR2 SVGAGI. There are 15 residues in the CDR3. V lost 2 bases, J lost 2 bases, and 10 bases lay in between. The CDR3, as DNA: TGTGCCAGCAGTTACCGGGGGCTTGCTGGAAACACCATATATTTT. Translated, it gives CASSYRGLAGNTIYF.

The CDR3 region is CASSPIQGRSSGANVLTF. DNA of the CDR3: TGTGCCAGCTCACCAATTCAGGGGCGTTCTTCCGGGGCCAACGTCCTGACTTTC. V is TRBV18 and J is TRBJ2-6; possible D gene TRBD1, 6 bases. The CDR3 covers 18 residues. Trimming removed 2 bases at V and 4 bases at J, with 18 bases between. Germline V gene data show CDR1 as KGHSH and CDR2 as LQKENI.

J is TRBJ2-5 and V is TRBV4-2; tentatively, D is TRBD2 (5 bases). CDR1 and CDR2 from the germline V gene are LGHNA and YNFKEQ. The CDR3 sequence is 15 residues long. Trimming removed 7 bases at V and 0 bases at J, with 15 bases between. CDR3 nucleotides: TGTGCCAGCACTCCAGGACTTGGTTACCAAGAGACCCAGTACTTC. Translating it yields CASTPGLGYQETQYF.